Shown below are 15 T cell receptor beta chains from a single sample sequenced in a study of blood T cell repertoires in COVID-19. The assay was immunoSEQ multiplex PCR, and TCRdb's table has in-frame clones only and misses some. The table records a few hundred thousand clones, just under 90% of them present only once. The sequenced sample was peripheral blood. These receptor sequences come from a woman between 50 and 59 years old with COVID-19, enrolled during active disease.

Only a few counts were recorded for this clone. The CDR3 DNA follows: TGTGCCTGGTCGAAGACAGGGGGGGGGCTGCCCCAGCATTTT. Protein: CAWSKTGGGLPQHF. This rearrangement joins TRBV30 to TRBJ1-5; 9 positions match TRBD1. The V gene end was trimmed by 5 bases and the J gene end by 9 bases; junction bases not matched to a gene: 11. In germline, CDR1 is GTSNPN, CDR2 SVGIG (reference sequence). This CDR3 is built from 14 residues.

This clone has a single count. The J gene is TRBJ2-7, the V gene TRBV5-1, with 10 positions matching TRBD2. There are 15 residues in the CDR3. CDR1 SGHRS and CDR2 YFSETQ come from the germline V gene. V shed 4 bases, J shed 4 bases, and the junction held 8 bases outside the gene matches. CDR3 sequence (DNA): TGCGCCAGCAGCCCCCTAGCGGGAGTGACGTACGAGCAGTACTTC. It codes for CASSPLAGVTYEQYF.

The gene calls are TRBV12-5 and TRBJ1-4; 8 positions match TRBD1. CDR3 length equals 16 residues. Germline V CDR1 and CDR2: LGHNT, FRNRAP. After removal of 1 base from V and 3 bases from J, the junction contained 4 bases not matched to a gene. The CDR3 DNA is TGTGCTAGTGGTTTGGGCAGGGGGCGTCCTAATGAAAAACTGTTTTTT. This translates into CASGLGRGRPNEKLFF.

The chain joins TRBV19 to TRBJ1-2; tentatively, D is TRBD1 (6 bases). The V and J ends lost 7 bases and 2 bases respectively, with 20 bases between them. Germline V gene sequence: CDR1 LNHDA, CDR2 SQIVND (reference sequence). The CDR3 extends over 16 amino acids. The CDR3 DNA follows: TGTGCCAGTATGGATGGGACAACTCTGGGGAACTATGGCTACACCTTC. Translated, it gives CASMDGTTLGNYGYTF.

The chain combines TRBV11-2 with TRBJ2-1; D not resolved. Germline V gene lookup returns CDR1 SGHAT and CDR2 FQNNGV. V was trimmed by 7 bases and J by 0 bases, leaving 10 bases between them. The CDR3 spans 14 residues. CDR3 amino acids: CASIPRSSYNEQFF. The CDR3 nucleotides are TGTGCCAGCATCCCACGTAGCTCCTACAATGAGCAGTTCTTC.

The rearrangement uses TRBV20-1 and TRBJ1-1; 8 bases are a match to TRBD1. Unmatched junction bases numbered 5, after V lost 6 bases and J lost 8 bases. Germline V gene data show CDR1 as DFQATT and CDR2 as SNEGSKA (reference sequence). The CDR3 covers 11 residues. CDR3 DNA sequence: TGCAGTGCGCGCAGGACAGGGGAAGCTTTCTTT. Its protein product is CSARRTGEAFF.

The V call is TRBV19, the J call TRBJ2-1; no clear D gene. V was clipped by 3 bases and J by 7 bases, with 10 bases between them. This CDR3 is 13 amino acids long. Germline V gene sequence: CDR1 LNHDA, CDR2 SQIVND (reference sequence). DNA of the CDR3: TGTGCCAGTAGTATTGGCAGTATAAATGAGCAGTTCTTC. This codes for CASSIGSINEQFF. The entire variable domain, with the rest obtained from reference TRBV19 and TRBJ2-1, is as follows: DGGITQSPKYLFRKEGQNVTLSCEQNLNHDAMYWYRQDPGQGLRLIYYSQIVNDFQKGDIAEGYSVSREKKESFPLTVTSAQKNPTAFYLCASSIGSINEQFFGPGTRLTVL.

The J gene is TRBJ1-1, the V gene TRBV12-5; no reliable D call. Germline loops: CDR1 LGHNT, CDR2 FRNRAP. The CDR3 totals 15 residues. Trimming took 4 bases from V and 5 from J, leaving 17 bases between them. The CDR3 sequence: CASGSPGLAWTEAFF. The CDR3, as DNA: TGTGCTAGTGGTTCGCCCGGACTGGCATGGACTGAAGCTTTCTTT.

This clone was observed once. This chain links TRBV7-6 with TRBJ2-7; D may be TRBD2 (6 bases). CDR1 is SGHVS and CDR2 is FNYEAQ in the germline V gene. The CDR3 consists of 16 residues. Trimming took 4 bases from V and 2 from J, leaving 18 bases between them. Here the CDR3 reads CASSSFGGPAPYEQYF. CDR3 sequence (DNA): TGTGCCAGCAGCTCCTTCGGGGGACCTGCCCCCTACGAGCAGTACTTC.

The V gene is TRBV6-2 or TRBV6-3, the J gene TRBJ2-2, with D hard to call. From germline, CDR1 is MNHEY and CDR2 SVGEGT. The CDR3 sequence is 13 residues long. V was clipped by 4 bases and J by 2 bases, with 5 bases between them. The CDR3 is CASSLVNTGELFF. The CDR3 DNA reads as TGTGCCAGCAGTTTAGTAAACACCGGGGAGCTGTTTTTT.

The rearrangement joins TRBV7-8 to TRBJ1-3; D perhaps matches TRBD1 (5 bases). Germline lookup yields CDR1 SGHVS and CDR2 FQNEAQ. V was pared by 0 bases and J by 3 bases, with 21 bases between. The CDR3 totals 19 residues. The CDR3 DNA sequence: TGTGCCAGCAGCTTAGCCCCGTTCTACACAGGCCGAAATGGAAACACCATATATTTT. The encoded protein is CASSLAPFYTGRNGNTIYF.

The chain is built from TRBV19 and TRBJ2-4; no reliable D call. From germline, CDR1 is LNHDA and CDR2 SQIVND (reference sequence). The CDR3 sequence is 11 residues long. The V end lost 3 bases, the J end lost 16 bases, and 13 bases lay between the germline ends. CDR3 amino acids: CASSIGLISYF. The CDR3 nucleotides are TGTGCCAGTAGTATTGGGCTCATATCTTACTTC.

This clone was counted a few times. The chain joins TRBV2 to TRBJ2-1; 8 bases are shared with TRBD2. The germline CDR1 and CDR2 sequences are SNHLY and FYNNEI. The V segment lost 8 bases and the J segment 4 bases; nucleotides outside the gene matches: 10. The CDR3 is 15 residues long. CDR3 in amino acids: CASSATGTSYNEQFF. CDR3 coding DNA: TGTGCCAGCTCGGCCACCGGGACTAGTTACAATGAGCAGTTCTTC.

CDR3 amino acids: CSGYRGSVYGYTF. The CDR3 DNA is TGCAGCGGCTACAGGGGGAGTGTCTATGGCTACACCTTC. The chain has TRBV29-1 and TRBJ1-2; 8 bases agree with TRBD1. Germline V CDR1 and CDR2: SQVTM, ANQGSEA. The CDR3 is 13 residues long. The V gene end was trimmed by 7 bases and the J gene end by 4 bases; junction bases not matched to a gene: 8.

This rearrangement joins TRBV5-5 to TRBJ2-7; 11 bases fit TRBD1. V lost 2 bases, J lost 5 bases, and 6 bases stayed unmatched. In germline, CDR1 is SGHKS, CDR2 YYEKEE (reference sequence). The CDR3 contains 15 residues. The DNA for the CDR3 is TGTGCCAGCAGCTTAGATGGACAGGGGGCTAACGAGCAGTACTTC. Translating gives CASSLDGQGANEQYF.